The TCR beta chain described here comes from a study of tumor-infiltrating lymphocytes in primary liver carcinoma. Overall study: Stage T1-T3 N0M0 tumors spanned roughly 4.2 to 10 cm. Study-wide points: Overlap between tumor regions exceeded overlap of tumor with adjacent tissue or blood.

It was from roughly 20-30 mg of unsorted bulk tissue that RNA and DNA were co-extracted. Each tumor was sampled at four poles and its centre. The CDR3 extends over 15 amino acids. The germline V gene has CDR1 PRHDT and CDR2 FYEKMQ (reference sequence). As for this clonotype: The antigen remains unidentified. The junction does not match germline at one end; this may be a read error.

TCR beta cDNA came from roughly 0.45 ug total RNA, primed with a constant-region primer. Generation of the TCR beta libraries relied on three nested multiplex PCR rounds using slightly modified ARM-PCR. Two initial PCR rounds of approximately 10 cycles each paired TRBV1-TRBV30 forward primers with a C-beta reverse primer. In TCRdb, the multiplex PCR reads were re-called with MiXCR into one record per CDR3 protein. The sample shows tens of thousands of distinct CDR3 sequences, approximately 77% of them seen only once. This receptor was obtained from a man aged 35-49 years with primary liver carcinoma and hepatitis B virus infection. The sample was liver tumor tissue from sampling region 1. Regarding subset: tumor region T1, superior pole. The J gene is TRBJ2-7, the V gene TRBV13; 10 nucleotides line up with TRBD2. This chain's CDR3 is CASSSHSGRSYDQYF. The CDR3 DNA is TGTGCCAGCAGCTCACATAGCGGGAGGTCCTACGACCAGTACTTC.